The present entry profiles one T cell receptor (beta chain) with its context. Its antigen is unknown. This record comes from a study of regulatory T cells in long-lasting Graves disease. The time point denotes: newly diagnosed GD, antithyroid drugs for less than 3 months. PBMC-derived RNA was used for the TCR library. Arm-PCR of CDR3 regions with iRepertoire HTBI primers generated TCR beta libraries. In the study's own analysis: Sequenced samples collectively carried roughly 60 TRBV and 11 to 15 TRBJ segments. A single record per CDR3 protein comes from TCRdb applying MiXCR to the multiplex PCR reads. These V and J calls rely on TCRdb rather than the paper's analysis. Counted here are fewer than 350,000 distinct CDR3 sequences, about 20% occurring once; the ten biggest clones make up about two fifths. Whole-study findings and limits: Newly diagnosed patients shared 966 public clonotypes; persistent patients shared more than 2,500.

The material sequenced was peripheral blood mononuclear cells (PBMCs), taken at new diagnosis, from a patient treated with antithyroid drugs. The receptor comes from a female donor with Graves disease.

CDR3 sequence: CAWEQGTLDAFF. CDR3 sequence (DNA): TGTGCCTGGGAACAGGGGACCCTAGACGCTTTCTTT. The V call is TRBV30, the J call TRBJ1-1, with 7 positions matching TRBD1. The V segment lost 5 bases and the J segment 11 bases; nucleotides outside the gene matches: 11. This CDR3 has 12 amino acids. Germline loops: CDR1 GTSNPN, CDR2 SVGIG (reference sequence).